This T cell receptor beta chain originates from a study of blood T cell repertoires in COVID-19. Authors' processing steps: Amplification of reference gene primers provided the estimated nucleated cell counts. TCRdb keeps only in-frame clones here, not all; method: immunoSEQ multiplex PCR. That table is the source of V, J and clone size, and D and trimming were worked out from the DNA. This table holds 200,000 to 250,000 clones, less than 90% found once. Germline V lookup: CDR1 GTSNPN, CDR2 SVGIG (reference sequence). CDR3 length: 14 residues. V lost 0 bases to trimming and J lost 8 bases, with 16 bases between them. Living in 20 to 30 US areas, the participants were between 18 and 89 years of age. Two negative PCRs, clearance, or symptom resolution characterized the recovered Cohort 3 donors.

Sample: PBMCs or T cells enriched from blood (not recorded which). V is TRBV30 and J is TRBJ1-1, with D perhaps TRBD1 (6 bases). This receptor was identified in a woman aged 40 to 55 who had recovered from COVID-19. The CDR3 sequence: CAWSVGGPGEEAFF. In DNA, the CDR3 is TGTGCCTGGAGTGTGGGGGGGCCAGGTGAGGAAGCTTTCTTT.